Below, 2 T cell receptor beta chains from the same sample are listed, as sequenced in a study of cytomegalovirus exposure and HLA in healthy donors. The PCR ran on 60 Vbeta and 13 Jbeta primers. The table came from immunoSEQ multiplex PCR; TCRdb's copy has only in-frame clones and leaves some out. The table includes 150,000 to 200,000 clones, around 87% detected once. The sequenced sample consisted of PBMCs. The receptors here all came from a woman aged 18-29 years in good health and CMV-seronegative.

With respect to this clone: One end of the junction fails to match germline, which may point to a read error. This chain links TRBV10-1 with TRBJ1-1, with D possibly being TRBD1 (6 bases). This CDR3 region has 17 residues. From germline, CDR1 is WNHNN and CDR2 SYGVQD (reference sequence). The CDR3 DNA reads as TGCGCCAGCAGTGAGTCTCCCCAGGGGAAGGTGAAAACTGAAGCTTTCTTT. Translated, it gives CASSESPQGKVKTEAFF.

The gene calls are TRBV11-3 and TRBJ1-2; 7 bases match TRBD1. This CDR3 comprises 15 residues. The germline gives CDR1 SGHNT, CDR2 YENEEA. Trimming took 5 bases from V and 6 from J; bases not matched to a gene: 12. Here the CDR3 reads CASSERDRTTHGYTF. The CDR3 DNA is TGTGCCAGCAGCGAAAGGGACAGAACCACCCATGGCTACACCTTC. The full variable domain, completed using reference TRBV11-3 and TRBJ1-2, is EAGVVQSPRYKIIEKKQPVAFWCNPISGHNTLYWYLQNLGQGPELLIRYENEEAVDDSQLPKDRFSAERLKGVDSTLKIQPAELGDSAVYLCASSERDRTTHGYTFGSGTRLTVV.